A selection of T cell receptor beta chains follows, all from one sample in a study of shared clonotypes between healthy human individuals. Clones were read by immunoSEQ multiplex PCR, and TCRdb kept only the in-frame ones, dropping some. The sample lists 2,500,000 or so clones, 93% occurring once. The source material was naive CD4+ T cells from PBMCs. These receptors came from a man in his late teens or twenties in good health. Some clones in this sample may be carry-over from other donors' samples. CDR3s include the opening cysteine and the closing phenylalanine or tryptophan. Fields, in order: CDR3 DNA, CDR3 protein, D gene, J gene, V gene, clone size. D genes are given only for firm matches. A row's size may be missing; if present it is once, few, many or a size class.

TGTGCCAGCAGCTTGGCCGGGACTAACTATGGCTACACCTTC	CASSLAGTNYGYTF	-	TRBJ1-2	TRBV5-6	once
TGTGCCAGCAGTTTGGGACGTGGCTACACCTTC	CASSLGRGYTF	-	TRBJ1-2	TRBV28	once
TGCGCCAGCAATACAGGGCGCAACACTGAAGCTTTCTTT	CASNTGRNTEAFF	-	TRBJ1-1	TRBV5-1	once
TGTGCCAGCAGTTTATTGGATGCGGGCACCTCCTACGAGCAGTACTTC	CASSLLDAGTSYEQYF	-	TRBJ2-7	TRBV28	-
TGTGCCAGCGGTCAGGGGATCTACGAGCAGTACTTC	CASGQGIYEQYF	-	TRBJ2-7	TRBV2	-
TGTGCCAGCAGCTTGGTGGGGACAGCTAGCGGCTACACCTTC	CASSLVGTASGYTF	TRBD1	TRBJ1-2	TRBV5-8	-
TGTGCCAGCAGCTCCAATCACGGGAGCTCCTACGAGCAGTACTTC	CASSSNHGSSYEQYF	-	TRBJ2-7	TRBV7-8	-
TGTGCCAGCAGCCCCGGGACAGGAGATACGCAGTATTTT	CASSPGTGDTQYF	TRBD1	TRBJ2-3	TRBV9	many
TGTGCCAGCAGCACCGGGACAGGGTACTACAATGAGCAGTTCTTC	CASSTGTGYYNEQFF	TRBD1	TRBJ2-1	TRBV28	-
TGCGCCAGCAGCCCCCTTTCGTCCTATGAGCAGTTCTTC	CASSPLSSYEQFF	-	TRBJ2-1	TRBV4-1	-
TGCGCCAGCAGTAGGGCCAGGGGGCTAGGGGAGACCCAGTACTTC	CASSRARGLGETQYF	TRBD1	TRBJ2-5	TRBV5-1	-
TGTGCCAGCAGTTCCTCTGGGAGACCCGACCCGGAGACCCAGTACTTC	CASSSSGRPDPETQYF	-	TRBJ2-5	TRBV28	-
TGTGCCAGCACTAGCGGACATTACAATGAGCAGTTCTTC	CASTSGHYNEQFF	TRBD2	TRBJ2-1	TRBV27	-
TGTGCCAGTAGTACCCGTATAGGGTCCTACGAGCAGTACTTC	CASSTRIGSYEQYF	-	TRBJ2-7	TRBV19	-
TGTGCCAGCACCTCTCCGCTCGGCCGCCACCCAAGCAATCAGCCCCAGCATTTT	CASTSPLGRHPSNQPQHF	-	TRBJ1-5	TRBV28	few
TGTGCCAGCAGTGGGGGTAGAGCCTACAATGAGCAGTTCTTC	CASSGGRAYNEQFF	-	TRBJ2-1	TRBV5-4	once
TGTGCCACCCTCAAAGAGGGTCGGGGATACAATGAGCAGTTCTTC	CATLKEGRGYNEQFF	-	TRBJ2-1	TRBV5-4	-
TGTGCCAGCACCCGCAGTGGTTGGGAGACCCAGTACTTC	CASTRSGWETQYF	-	TRBJ2-5	TRBV18	-
TGTGCCAGTAACGACCGGAGGTTTAATGAAAAACTGTTTTTT	CASNDRRFNEKLFF	-	TRBJ1-4	TRBV19	-
TGTGCCAGCAGTCTTCAAAGGACAGGGAACACCGGGGAGCTGTTTTTT	CASSLQRTGNTGELFF	TRBD1	TRBJ2-2	TRBV27	-
TGTGCCTGGAGCGGGGGGGCGGAGGCGTCCGGGTATGAAAAACTGTTTTTT	CAWSGGAEASGYEKLFF	-	TRBJ1-4	TRBV30	-
TGTGCCAGCAGCTTAGATGTGCCTGGCGAGCAGTACTTC	CASSLDVPGEQYF	-	TRBJ2-7	TRBV11-2	-
TGTGCCAGCCAGACTAGCGGGGGTTACAATGAGCAGTTCTTC	CASQTSGGYNEQFF	TRBD2	TRBJ2-1	TRBV28	-
TGTGCCACCAGCAGAGGGCCTAGCGGGGACAATGAGCAGTTCTTC	CATSRGPSGDNEQFF	TRBD2	TRBJ2-1	TRBV15	-
TGTGCCAGCAGTTACCAGCCGAGACAGGGAACTGAAGCTTTCTTT	CASSYQPRQGTEAFF	TRBD1	TRBJ1-1	TRBV6-5	few
TGCGCCAGCAGCTCGGACGTAGTCTACAATGAGCAGTTCTTC	CASSSDVVYNEQFF	-	TRBJ2-1	TRBV5-1	-
TGTGCCACCGGCCCCAGATCCACTAGCACAGATACGCAGTATTTT	CATGPRSTSTDTQYF	-	TRBJ2-3	TRBV15	-
TGTGCCAGCAGCTCAGGACAGGGAGTCAACTATGGCTACACCTTC	CASSSGQGVNYGYTF	TRBD1	TRBJ1-2	TRBV7-2	-
TGTGCCAGCAGCGCAAGGCCGGTAGATGAAAAACTGTTTTTT	CASSARPVDEKLFF	-	TRBJ1-4	TRBV9	-
TGTGCCAGCTCACCACCGAACCAGGTCGGAACCGGGGAGCTGTTTTTT	CASSPPNQVGTGELFF	-	TRBJ2-2	TRBV18	-
TGTGCCAGCAGACCCCAGCCCGGGATCCAAGAGACCCAGTACTTC	CASRPQPGIQETQYF	-	TRBJ2-5	TRBV2	-
TGTGCCAGCAGTCCCCTAGGACAGGGGCAATCCTACGAGCAGTACTTC	CASSPLGQGQSYEQYF	TRBD1	TRBJ2-7	TRBV27	-
TGCGCCAGCAGCTTGGGGCCCGTAAGAGAGACCCAGTACTTC	CASSLGPVRETQYF	-	TRBJ2-5	TRBV5-1	-
TGTGCCAGCAGCCAGGCGGGACCTTGGGACCAAAACACCGGGGAGCTGTTTTTT	CASSQAGPWDQNTGELFF	-	TRBJ2-2	TRBV4-2	-
TGTGCCAGCAGCTTAGGGGCTGGCTACACCTTC	CASSLGAGYTF	-	TRBJ1-2	TRBV7-2	-
TGCGCCAGCAGCTTGACCGGGACTAGCGTGGACGAGCAGTACTTC	CASSLTGTSVDEQYF	TRBD2	TRBJ2-7	TRBV5-1	-
TGTGCCAGCAGTTTATCCACCCCAGGTGTTAGGCAGTACTTC	CASSLSTPGVRQYF	-	TRBJ2-7	TRBV27	-
TGTGCCAGCAGTGGCAGGGGGCTCTCCTATGGCTACACCTTC	CASSGRGLSYGYTF	TRBD1	TRBJ1-2	TRBV28	once
TGCGCCAGCAGCCAAGATCCAGGGGGCAGCAATCAGCCCCAGCATTTT	CASSQDPGGSNQPQHF	TRBD1	TRBJ1-5	TRBV4-1	-
TGTGCCAGCAGCGGTAGGGGGCGGGACGGCACAGATACGCAGTATTTT	CASSGRGRDGTDTQYF	-	TRBJ2-3	TRBV9	once
TGTGCCAGCAGCTTGGGTGGGGGCTGGCGGGAGACAGATACGCAGTATTTT	CASSLGGGWRETDTQYF	-	TRBJ2-3	TRBV5-6	-
TGTGCCAGCAGGCAGTATGGTGAAGGGCCCATATATTTT	CASRQYGEGPIYF	-	TRBJ1-3	TRBV6-1	-
TGTGCCAGCAGTGTAGGGGCTCGGTCACCCCTCCACTTT	CASSVGARSPLHF	-	TRBJ1-6	TRBV25-1	-
TGTGCCAGCAGCCAAGATTGGGCGGGAGGAGAGACCCAGTACTTC	CASSQDWAGGETQYF	TRBD2	TRBJ2-5	TRBV4-2	-
TGTGCCAGCAGCGTAGCTCGGGCCCATGAGCAGTTCTTC	CASSVARAHEQFF	-	TRBJ2-1	TRBV9	once
TGTGCCAGCAGTCCCCGGGGCGGCTCTGGAAACACCATATATTTT	CASSPRGGSGNTIYF	-	TRBJ1-3	TRBV27	once
TGCAGCCAAAATGAGAGCACAGATACGCAGTATTTT	CSQNESTDTQYF	-	TRBJ2-3	TRBV29-1	-
TGTGCCAGCAGCAAACCGGGCACCCAAACAGATACGCAGTATTTT	CASSKPGTQTDTQYF	-	TRBJ2-3	TRBV21-1	-
TGTGCCAGCAGGGAGCGGCTAGCGTACGAGACCCAGTACTTC	CASRERLAYETQYF	-	TRBJ2-5	TRBV6-1	-
TGCGCCAGCAGCTTAACCTTTGGTAATGAAAAACTGTTTTTT	CASSLTFGNEKLFF	-	TRBJ1-4	TRBV5-1	-
TGCAGCGGTCGCGTGGGAGAGAACACTGAAGCTTTCTTT	CSGRVGENTEAFF	-	TRBJ1-1	TRBV29-1	-
TGTGCCAGCAGTTCGGGACAAAGGGGCACCGGGGAGCTGTTTTTT	CASSSGQRGTGELFF	-	TRBJ2-2	TRBV28	once
TGTGCCAGCAGCTTAGGCCTATACAATGAGCAGTTCTTC	CASSLGLYNEQFF	-	TRBJ2-1	TRBV7-8	-
TGTGCCAGCAGTTCACAGGGGTCTATCTCCTACGAGCAGTACTTC	CASSSQGSISYEQYF	TRBD1	TRBJ2-7	TRBV6-5	-
TGTGCCAGCTCACCACAGCACAGTAATAATGAAAAACTGTTTTTT	CASSPQHSNNEKLFF	-	TRBJ1-4	TRBV18	-